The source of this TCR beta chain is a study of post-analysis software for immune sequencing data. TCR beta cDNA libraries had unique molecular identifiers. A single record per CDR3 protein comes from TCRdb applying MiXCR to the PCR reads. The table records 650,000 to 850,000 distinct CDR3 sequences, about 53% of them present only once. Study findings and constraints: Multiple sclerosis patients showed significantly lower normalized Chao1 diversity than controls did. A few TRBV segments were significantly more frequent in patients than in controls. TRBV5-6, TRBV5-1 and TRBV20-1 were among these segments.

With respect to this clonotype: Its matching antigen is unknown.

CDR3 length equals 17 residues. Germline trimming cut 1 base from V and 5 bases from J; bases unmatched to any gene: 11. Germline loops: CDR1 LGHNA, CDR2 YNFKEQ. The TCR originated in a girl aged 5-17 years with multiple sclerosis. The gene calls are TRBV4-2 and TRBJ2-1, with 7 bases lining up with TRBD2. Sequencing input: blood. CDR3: CASSQGGSGLHNNEQFF. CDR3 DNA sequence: TGTGCCAGCAGCCAAGGGGGTTCGGGACTACACAACAATGAGCAGTTCTTC.